The clone carrying this T cell receptor (beta chain) was counted a few times. The antigen is undetermined. Documented treatment: oral pan-JAK inhibitor, 5-10 mg twice daily. The data stem from a study of CD8+ T cells in alopecia areata. Study-level information: Tofacitinib continued for 6 to 18 months and was then withheld for 6 months.

The germline V and J ends were trimmed by 5 bases and 5 bases, with 14 bases remaining between them. The CDR3 runs to 14 residues. Germline loops: CDR1 SGHTA, CDR2 FQGNSA. Once RNA had been extracted, it was reverse transcribed into cDNA to act as the sequencing template. Sequencing was performed with immunoSEQ multiplex PCR; in TCRdb, only in-frame clones are kept and a portion is missing. The data hold a few hundred thousand clones, with less than 45% observed a single time. Study-level points and caveats: In blood and scalp, many expanded lesional clones persisted during tofacitinib.

This chain uses TRBV7-2 with TRBJ2-3; no clear D gene. The receptor comes from a human donor with alopecia areata. Sequenced here: CD4+ T cells sorted from blood, sampled at approximately week 30, from a patient treated with tofacitinib. The CDR3 loop is CASSETRAIDTQYF. The CDR3 nucleotides are TGTGCCAGCAGCGAAACTCGAGCTATAGATACGCAGTATTTT.